Listed below are T cell receptor beta chains from one sample, sequenced in a study of T cell responses to AZD1222 COVID-19 vaccine. Measured with immunoSEQ multiplex PCR; TCRdb has only the in-frame clones, and not every one. Altogether 100,000 to 150,000 clones are present, about nine tenths being singletons, with the ten largest covering just over 7%. Specimen: peripheral blood, collected on day 0 of AZD1222 vaccination. The receptors originated from an adult in good health. Both conserved end residues are part of each CDR3. The order of the fields is J gene, D gene, V gene, CDR3 length, clone size, CDR3 DNA, CDR3 protein. D genes are given only for firm matches. Not all rows give a size; the values are once, few, many and, for expanded clones, a class.

TRBJ2-7	TRBD2	TRBV11-3	16	once	TGTGCCAGCAGCTTGGGAGGGACTAGCGCTACCTACGAGCAGTACTTC	CASSLGGTSATYEQYF
TRBJ2-1	TRBD2	TRBV19	17	-	TGTGCCAGTAGTATAGATGGGACTAGCGGGAGACGGTATGAGCAGTTCTTC	CASSIDGTSGRRYEQFF
TRBJ1-1	TRBD1	TRBV5-4	16	-	TGTGCCAGCAGCGTGAGAGACAGGGGGCGAGGGACTGAAGCTTTCTTT	CASSVRDRGRGTEAFF
TRBJ2-1	-	TRBV7-3	16	-	TGTGCCAGCAGTCAAAGGCCGACTAGATCCTACAATGAGCAGTTCTTC	CASSQRPTRSYNEQFF
TRBJ2-7	TRBD2	TRBV10-3	14	-	TGTGCCATCAGAGCGGGAGGGCCTAGAGACGAGCAGTACTTC	CAIRAGGPRDEQYF
TRBJ1-4	-	TRBV15	14	-	TGTGCCACCAGCAGGCCCAGGGACGCTGAAAAACTGTTTTTT	CATSRPRDAEKLFF
TRBJ2-1	-	TRBV16	14	-	TGTGCCAGCAGCCAATTAGAACCGCACAATGAGCAGTTCTTC	CASSQLEPHNEQFF
TRBJ2-1	TRBD2	TRBV9	14	-	TGTGCCAGCAGCGTTAGCGGGAGGGGCGATGAGCAGTTCTTC	CASSVSGRGDEQFF
TRBJ1-1	-	TRBV11-3	18	-	TGTGCCAGCAGCTCCCTAAGGGAGGGCAGGGTCGGGGACACTGAAGCTTTCTTT	CASSSLREGRVGDTEAFF
TRBJ1-4	TRBD1	TRBV2	12	-	TGTGTAATAGGGGGCGCAGGGGAAAAACTGTTTTTT	CVIGGAGEKLFF
TRBJ2-1	TRBD2	TRBV10-1	20	-	TGCGCCAGCAGCGAGACCGCCGACACTAGCGGGAGGGCCCGGTTAAATGAGCAGTTCTTC	CASSETADTSGRARLNEQFF